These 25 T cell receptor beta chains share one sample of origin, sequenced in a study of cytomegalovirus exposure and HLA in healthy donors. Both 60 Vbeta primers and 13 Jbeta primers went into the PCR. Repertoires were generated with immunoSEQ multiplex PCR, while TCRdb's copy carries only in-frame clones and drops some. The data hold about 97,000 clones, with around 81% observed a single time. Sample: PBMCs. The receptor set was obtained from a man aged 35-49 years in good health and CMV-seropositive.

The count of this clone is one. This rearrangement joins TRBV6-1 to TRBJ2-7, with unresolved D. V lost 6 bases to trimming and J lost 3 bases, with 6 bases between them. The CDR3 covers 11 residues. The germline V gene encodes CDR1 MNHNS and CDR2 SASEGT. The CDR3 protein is CASRSRYEQYF. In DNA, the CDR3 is TGTGCCAGCAGATCCCGCTACGAGCAGTACTTC.

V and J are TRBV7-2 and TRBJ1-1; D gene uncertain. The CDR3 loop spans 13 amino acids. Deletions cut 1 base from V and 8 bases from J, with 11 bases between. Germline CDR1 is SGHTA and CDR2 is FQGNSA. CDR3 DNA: TGTGCCAGCAGCTTAGATGAGGGTATGGAAGCTTTCTTT. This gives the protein CASSLDEGMEAFF.

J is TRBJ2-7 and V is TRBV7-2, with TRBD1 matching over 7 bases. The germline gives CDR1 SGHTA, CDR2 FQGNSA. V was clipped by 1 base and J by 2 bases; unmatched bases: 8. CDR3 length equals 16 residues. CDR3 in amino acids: CASSLERQGNTYEQYF. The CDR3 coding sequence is TGTGCCAGCAGCTTAGAAAGACAGGGAAACACCTACGAGCAGTACTTC.

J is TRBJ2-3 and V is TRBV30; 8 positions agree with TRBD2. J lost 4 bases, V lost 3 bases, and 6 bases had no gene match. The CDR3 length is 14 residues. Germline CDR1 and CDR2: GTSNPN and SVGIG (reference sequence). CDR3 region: CAWSMSGGADTQYF. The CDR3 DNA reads TGTGCCTGGAGCATGAGCGGGGGCGCAGATACGCAGTATTTT.

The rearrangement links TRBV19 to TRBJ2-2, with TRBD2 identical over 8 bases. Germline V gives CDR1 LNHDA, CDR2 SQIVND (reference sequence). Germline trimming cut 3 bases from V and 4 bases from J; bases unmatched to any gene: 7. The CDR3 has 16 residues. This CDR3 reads CASSMGSGGRTGELFF. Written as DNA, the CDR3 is TGTGCCAGTAGTATGGGCAGCGGGGGTCGCACCGGGGAGCTGTTTTTT.

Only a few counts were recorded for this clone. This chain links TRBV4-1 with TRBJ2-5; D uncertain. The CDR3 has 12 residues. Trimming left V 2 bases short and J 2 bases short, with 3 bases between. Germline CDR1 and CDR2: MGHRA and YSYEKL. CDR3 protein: CASSQPQETQYF. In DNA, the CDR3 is TGCGCCAGCAGCCAACCTCAAGAGACCCAGTACTTC.

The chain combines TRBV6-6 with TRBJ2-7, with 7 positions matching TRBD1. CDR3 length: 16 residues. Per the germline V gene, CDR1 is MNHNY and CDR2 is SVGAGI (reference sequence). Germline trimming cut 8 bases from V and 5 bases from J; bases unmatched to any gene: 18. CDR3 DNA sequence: TGTGCCAGCCGCTCAACCAGACAGGGAACAAGACACGAGCAGTACTTC. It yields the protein CASRSTRQGTRHEQYF.

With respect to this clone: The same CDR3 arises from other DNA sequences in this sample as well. Here the CDR3 DNA reads TGCGCCAGCAGCTTGGCCGGGGGTCAGCCCCAGCATTTT. It is translated as CASSLAGGQPQHF. The chain carries TRBV5-1 and TRBJ1-5; D possibly corresponds to TRBD1 (5 bases). The CDR3 loop spans 13 amino acids. The germline CDR1 and CDR2 sequences are SGHRS and YFSETQ. The V end lost 0 bases, the J end lost 6 bases, and 7 bases lay between the germline ends. The full variable domain, with the rest looked up from reference TRBV5-1 and TRBJ1-5, is KAGVTQTPRYLIKTRGQQVTLSCSPISGHRSVSWYQQTPGQGLQFLFEYFSETQRNKGNFPGRFSGRQFSNSRSEMNVSTLELGDSALYLCASSLAGGQPQHFGDGTRLSIL.

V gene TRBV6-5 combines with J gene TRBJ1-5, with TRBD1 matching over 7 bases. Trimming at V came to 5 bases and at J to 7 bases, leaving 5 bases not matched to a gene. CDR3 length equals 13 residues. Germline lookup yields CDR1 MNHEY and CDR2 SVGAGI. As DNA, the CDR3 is TGTGCCAGCAGTCCTACAGGGGCCCAGCCCCAGCATTTT. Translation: CASSPTGAQPQHF.

CDR3 loop: CASSKAGRSNEQFF. Written as DNA, the CDR3 is TGTGCCAGCAGCAAGGCAGGGCGCTCCAATGAGCAGTTCTTC. This chain joins TRBV21-1 and TRBJ2-1; the table's D call, TRBD1, was not checked against the DNA. TRBV21-1 counts as a pseudogene. The CDR3 totals 14 residues.

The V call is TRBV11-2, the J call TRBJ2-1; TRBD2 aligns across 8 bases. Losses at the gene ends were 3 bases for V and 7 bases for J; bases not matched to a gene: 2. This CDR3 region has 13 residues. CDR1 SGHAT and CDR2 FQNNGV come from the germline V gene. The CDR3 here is CASSFSSGNEQFF. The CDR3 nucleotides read TGTGCCAGCAGCTTTTCTAGCGGGAATGAGCAGTTCTTC. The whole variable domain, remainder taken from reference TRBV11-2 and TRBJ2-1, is EAGVAQSPRYKIIEKRQSVAFWCNPISGHATLYWYQQILGQGPKLLIQFQNNGVVDDSQLPKDRFSAERLKGVDSTLKIQPAKLEDSAVYLCASSFSSGNEQFFGPGTRLTVL.

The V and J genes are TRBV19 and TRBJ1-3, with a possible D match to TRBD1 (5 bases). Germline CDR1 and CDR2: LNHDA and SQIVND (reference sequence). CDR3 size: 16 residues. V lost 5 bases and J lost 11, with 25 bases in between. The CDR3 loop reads CASSSAGMSSGDAIYF. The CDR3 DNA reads TGTGCCAGTAGTTCTGCAGGGATGTCTTCTGGAGACGCCATATATTTT.

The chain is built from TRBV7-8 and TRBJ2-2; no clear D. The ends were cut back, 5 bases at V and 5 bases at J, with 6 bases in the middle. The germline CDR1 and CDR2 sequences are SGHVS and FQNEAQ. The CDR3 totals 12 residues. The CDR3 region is CASSVLTGELFF. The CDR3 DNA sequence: TGTGCCAGCAGCGTTCTGACCGGGGAGCTGTTTTTT.

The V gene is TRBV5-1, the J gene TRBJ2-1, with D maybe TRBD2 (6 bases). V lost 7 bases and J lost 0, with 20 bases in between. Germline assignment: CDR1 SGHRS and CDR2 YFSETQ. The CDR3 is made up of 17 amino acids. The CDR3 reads CASGGTGRRGSYNEQFF. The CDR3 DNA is TGCGCCAGCGGCGGGACGGGCCGACGAGGCTCCTACAATGAGCAGTTCTTC.

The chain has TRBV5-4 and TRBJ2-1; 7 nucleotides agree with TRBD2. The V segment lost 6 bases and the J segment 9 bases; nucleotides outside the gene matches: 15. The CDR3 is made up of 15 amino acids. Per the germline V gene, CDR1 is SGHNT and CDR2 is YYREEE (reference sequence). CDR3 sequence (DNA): TGTGCCAGCACCTTTGGCGGGAGTAATTTCGGTGAGCAGTTCTTC. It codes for CASTFGGSNFGEQFF.

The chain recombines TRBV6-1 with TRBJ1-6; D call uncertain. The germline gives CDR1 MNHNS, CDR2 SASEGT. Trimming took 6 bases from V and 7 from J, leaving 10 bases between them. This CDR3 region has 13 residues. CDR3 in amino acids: CASRTTGNSPLHF. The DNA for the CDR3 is TGTGCCAGCAGGACCACCGGGAATTCACCCCTCCACTTT.

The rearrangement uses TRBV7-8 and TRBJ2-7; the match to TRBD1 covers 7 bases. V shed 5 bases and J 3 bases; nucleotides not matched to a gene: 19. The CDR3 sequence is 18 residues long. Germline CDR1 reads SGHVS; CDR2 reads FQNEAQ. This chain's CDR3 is CASSLWRSGDRALYEQYF. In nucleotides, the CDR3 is TGTGCCAGCAGCCTTTGGCGAAGCGGAGACAGGGCCCTCTACGAGCAGTACTTC.

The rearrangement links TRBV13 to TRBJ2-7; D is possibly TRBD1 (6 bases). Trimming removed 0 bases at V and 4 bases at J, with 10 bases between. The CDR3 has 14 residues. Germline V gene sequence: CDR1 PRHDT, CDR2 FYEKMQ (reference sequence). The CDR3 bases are TGTGCCAGCAGCTTAGGACAGGGACAATACGAGCAGTACTTC. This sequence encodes CASSLGQGQYEQYF.

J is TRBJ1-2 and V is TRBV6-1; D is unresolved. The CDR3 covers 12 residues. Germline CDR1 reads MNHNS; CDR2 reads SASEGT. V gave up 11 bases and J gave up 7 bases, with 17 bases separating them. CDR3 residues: CASCRELSGYTF. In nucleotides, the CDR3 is TGTGCCTCCTGCCGGGAGCTAAGTGGCTACACCTTC.

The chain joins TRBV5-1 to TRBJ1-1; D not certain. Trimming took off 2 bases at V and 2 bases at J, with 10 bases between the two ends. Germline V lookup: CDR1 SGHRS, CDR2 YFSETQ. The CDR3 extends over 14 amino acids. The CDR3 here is CASSFGSANTEAFF. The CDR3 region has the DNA TGCGCCAGCAGCTTTGGCAGCGCCAACACTGAAGCTTTCTTT.

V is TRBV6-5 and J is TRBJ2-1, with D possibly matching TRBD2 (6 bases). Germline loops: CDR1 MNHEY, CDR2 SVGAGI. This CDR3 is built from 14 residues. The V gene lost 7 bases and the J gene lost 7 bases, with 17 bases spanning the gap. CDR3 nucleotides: TGTGCCAGCACCCGCGGGACCTATCTAAATGAGCAGTTCTTC. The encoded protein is CASTRGTYLNEQFF.

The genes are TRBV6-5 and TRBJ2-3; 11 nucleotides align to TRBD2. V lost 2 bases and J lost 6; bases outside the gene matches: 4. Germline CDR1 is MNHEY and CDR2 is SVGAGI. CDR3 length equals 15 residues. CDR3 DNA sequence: TGTGCCAGCAGTTACAGGGCTAGCGGGGGGGATACGCAGTATTTT. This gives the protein CASSYRASGGDTQYF.

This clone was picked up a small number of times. CDR3 sequence (DNA): TGTGCCAGCAGAAAACCTCTAGCGGGAGGTTACGAGCAGTACTTC. Translating it yields CASRKPLAGGYEQYF. The V and J genes are TRBV2 and TRBJ2-7; the match to TRBD2 covers 11 bases. Germline V CDR1 and CDR2: SNHLY, FYNNEI. The V gene end was trimmed by 6 bases and the J gene end by 4 bases; junction bases not matched to a gene: 8. The CDR3 loop spans 15 amino acids.

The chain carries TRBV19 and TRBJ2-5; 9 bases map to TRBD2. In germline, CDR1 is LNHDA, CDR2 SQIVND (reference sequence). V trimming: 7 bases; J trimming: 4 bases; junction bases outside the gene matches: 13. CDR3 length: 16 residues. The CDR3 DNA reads TGTGCCAGTACCTATTCCACCGGAGCGGGGGGAGAGACCCAGTACTTC. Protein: CASTYSTGAGGETQYF.

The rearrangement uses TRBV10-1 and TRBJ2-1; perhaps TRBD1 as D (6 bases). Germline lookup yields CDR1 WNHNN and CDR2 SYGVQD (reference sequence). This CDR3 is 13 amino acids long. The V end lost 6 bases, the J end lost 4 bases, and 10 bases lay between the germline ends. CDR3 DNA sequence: TGCGCCAGCAGCCGGGACATATACAATGAGCAGTTCTTC. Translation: CASSRDIYNEQFF.